The clone carrying this T cell receptor (beta chain) appeared a few times. The antigen remains unidentified. This record comes from a study of T cells after yellow fever vaccination. On the study more broadly: Fractions of low cell number were prepared using SMART-Seq v4 Ultra Low Input. Study results and limitations: Peaking faster, on day 5 versus 15, the secondary response was nonetheless weaker. A limited proportion of clonotypes was detected within both the CD4 and CD8 compartments.

The germline CDR1 and CDR2 sequences are KGHSH and LQKENI. V was clipped by 3 bases and J by 2 bases, with 14 bases between them. The CDR3 covers 15 residues. For TCR, cDNA came from 5'RACE template switching, which added a universal primer site and UMIs. Using its own MiXCR run on the 5' RACE reads, TCRdb lists one record per CDR3 protein. The sample holds about 300,000 distinct CDR3 sequences, approximately 3.9% seen once. The TCR originated in a man aged 18-30 years who received the YFV17D yellow fever vaccine. Material: PBMCs, obtained 5 days after the yellow fever booster vaccination. V and J are TRBV18 and TRBJ2-7; D gene uncertain. In nucleotides, the CDR3 is TGTGCCAGCTCACCGGGCGGCAGAGTAACCTACGAGCAGTACTTC. This gives the protein CASSPGGRVTYEQYF.